Below are 30 T cell receptor beta chains sequenced from a single sample in a study of control samples from healthy donors and cancer patients. TCRdb's copy holds only in-frame clones and misses some; the assay was immunoSEQ multiplex PCR. The table shows about 40,000 clones, with roughly nine tenths occurring only once. Sequenced: blood. The receptor set was obtained from a woman between 45 and 65 years old in good health.

J is TRBJ2-3 and V is TRBV7-2, with 12 bases identical to TRBD2. In germline, CDR1 is SGHTA, CDR2 FQGNSA. J gave up 3 bases and V 2 bases, and 3 bases lay outside the gene matches. The CDR3 has 16 residues. The CDR3 DNA follows: TGTGCCAGCAGCTTACTAGCGGGGGGGCCAACAGATACGCAGTATTTT. Translated, it gives CASSLLAGGPTDTQYF.

J is TRBJ1-1 and V is TRBV18, with TRBD1 matching 9 bases. V shed 5 bases and J 1 base; nucleotides not matched to a gene: 8. The CDR3 loop spans 16 amino acids. In germline, CDR1 is KGHSH, CDR2 LQKENI. CDR3 amino acids: CASSSSGTGSNTEAFF. CDR3 sequence (DNA): TGTGCCAGCTCATCATCCGGGACAGGGTCGAACACTGAAGCTTTCTTT. Using reference TRBV18 and TRBJ1-1 for the parts outside the CDR3, the full variable domain is NAGVMQNPRHLVRRRGQEARLRCSPMKGHSHVYWYRQLPEEGLKFMVYLQKENIIDESGMPKERFSAEFPKEGPSILRIQQVVRGDSAAYFCASSSSGTGSNTEAFFGQGTRLTVV.

Notes on this clone: The junction departs from the called germline gene at one end, perhaps through a read error. The rearrangement joins TRBV5-1 to TRBJ2-3; possibly TRBD1 or TRBD2 for D (5 bases each). CDR1 is SGHRS, CDR2 YFSETQ, per germline. This CDR3 contains 16 residues. CDR3 sequence reads: CVSSARARVGVDTQYF. The CDR3 DNA follows: TGCGTCAGCAGCGCGAGGGCCAGGGTGGGCGTGGATACGCAGTATTTT.

This chain links TRBV15 with TRBJ1-1, with 9 positions matching TRBD1. The germline CDR1 and CDR2 sequences are LNHNV and YYDKDF (reference sequence). The CDR3 has 16 residues. The ends lost 5 bases at V and 1 base at J; junction bases unmatched: 8. This chain's CDR3 is CATSRGQGLQNTEAFF. CDR3 bases: TGTGCCACCAGCCGAGGACAGGGGCTACAGAACACTGAAGCTTTCTTT.

CDR3 sequence (DNA): TGTGCCACCAGTGAGTCCGGACAGGGGGATTTGTATGGCTACACCTTC. Amino acid sequence: CATSESGQGDLYGYTF. J is TRBJ1-2 and V is TRBV24-1; 10 nucleotides align to TRBD1. The V segment lost 4 bases and the J segment 5 bases; nucleotides outside the gene matches: 9. This CDR3 spans 16 amino acids. From germline, CDR1 is KGHDR and CDR2 SFDVKD.

This clone was observed a single time. The chain has TRBV5-1 and TRBJ1-4, with unresolved D. CDR1 SGHRS and CDR2 YFSETQ come from the germline V gene. V was trimmed by 0 bases and J by 5 bases, leaving 14 bases between them. This CDR3 region has 16 residues. CDR3 region: CASSLVGGFGNEKLFF. The CDR3 DNA sequence: TGCGCCAGCAGCTTGGTTGGTGGTTTCGGGAATGAAAAACTGTTTTTT.

This chain joins TRBV10-3 and TRBJ1-6, with D uncertain. The CDR3 runs 18 residues. Trimming stripped 0 bases from V and 6 bases from J, with 18 bases between. In germline, CDR1 is ENHRY, CDR2 SYGVKD. In DNA, the CDR3 is TGTGCCATCAGTGAGTCTAGTATGGGGTTACTCCCTAATTCACCCCTCCACTTT. This sequence encodes CAISESSMGLLPNSPLHF.

This sequence joins TRBV19 and TRBJ1-2; possible D gene TRBD1, 5 bases. The length of the CDR3 is 16 residues. The ends were cut back, 0 bases at V and 5 bases at J, with 16 bases in the middle. In germline, CDR1 is LNHDA, CDR2 SQIVND (reference sequence). The DNA for the CDR3 is TGTGCCAGTAGTATAGATCGGGGGGGTAGAGGGTATGGCTACACCTTC. Residues: CASSIDRGGRGYGYTF. Looking up the rest from reference TRBV19 and TRBJ1-2 gives the full variable domain: DGGITQSPKYLFRKEGQNVTLSCEQNLNHDAMYWYRQDPGQGLRLIYYSQIVNDFQKGDIAEGYSVSREKKESFPLTVTSAQKNPTAFYLCASSIDRGGRGYGYTFGSGTRLTVV.

The chain uses TRBV27 and TRBJ1-1; no reliable D call. The CDR3 runs to 13 residues. V gave up 2 bases and J gave up 4 bases, with 8 bases separating them. Germline V gene lookup returns CDR1 MNHEY and CDR2 SMNVEV (reference sequence). CDR3 bases: TGTGCCAGCAGTTTAAGTCGGACCACTGAAGCTTTCTTT. Translating gives CASSLSRTTEAFF.

The chain is built from TRBV19 and TRBJ1-1, with unresolved D. Germline assignment: CDR1 LNHDA and CDR2 SQIVND (reference sequence). V gave up 8 bases and J gave up 0 bases, with 13 bases separating them. The CDR3 length is 14 residues. The CDR3 region has the DNA TGTGCCAGTGCCCCTAAGGGAGTGAACACTGAAGCTTTCTTT. Its protein is CASAPKGVNTEAFF. The full variable domain, its missing parts supplied by reference TRBV19 and TRBJ1-1, is DGGITQSPKYLFRKEGQNVTLSCEQNLNHDAMYWYRQDPGQGLRLIYYSQIVNDFQKGDIAEGYSVSREKKESFPLTVTSAQKNPTAFYLCASAPKGVNTEAFFGQGTRLTVV.

The chain has TRBV19 and TRBJ1-4, with no clear D. The CDR3 totals 15 residues. The germline gives CDR1 LNHDA, CDR2 SQIVND (reference sequence). V gave up 2 bases and J gave up 3 bases, with 10 bases separating them. CDR3 residues: CASSIKGEANEKLFF. As DNA, the CDR3 is TGTGCCAGTAGTATAAAGGGAGAAGCTAATGAAAAACTGTTTTTT. Filled out from reference TRBV19 and TRBJ1-4, the complete variable domain reads DGGITQSPKYLFRKEGQNVTLSCEQNLNHDAMYWYRQDPGQGLRLIYYSQIVNDFQKGDIAEGYSVSREKKESFPLTVTSAQKNPTAFYLCASSIKGEANEKLFFGSGTQLSVL.

The gene calls are TRBV7-9 and TRBJ1-4, with D uncertain. The V end was cut by 3 bases, the J end by 8 bases, with 10 bases between. CDR1 is SEHNR, CDR2 FQNEAQ, per germline (reference sequence). This CDR3 has 13 amino acids. CDR3 sequence (DNA): TGTGCCAGCAGCTTCTCAAGTGGGGAAAAACTGTTTTTT. Its protein is CASSFSSGEKLFF.

The chain employs TRBV6-5 and TRBJ1-2; D is unresolved. Germline CDR1 MNHEY, CDR2 SVGAGI. The CDR3 covers 14 residues. V was cut by 6 bases and J by 7 bases, with 18 bases left in between. This CDR3 is CASSNARGVGGYTF. DNA of the CDR3: TGTGCCAGCAGCAACGCACGGGGAGTGGGTGGCTACACCTTC.

The genes are TRBV27 and TRBJ2-1, with unresolved D. Trimming left V 4 bases short and J 5 bases short, with 12 bases between. CDR1 and CDR2 (germline): MNHEY, SMNVEV (reference sequence). This CDR3 has 14 residues. CDR3 bases: TGTGCCAGCAGTTCACCCCCCATGAACAATGAGCAGTTCTTC. Protein sequence: CASSSPPMNNEQFF.

This chain connects TRBV27 to TRBJ1-2; D may be TRBD1 (6 bases). Trimming pared 3 bases from V and 5 bases from J, leaving 13 bases between. In germline, CDR1 is MNHEY, CDR2 SMNVEV (reference sequence). This CDR3 comprises 14 residues. CDR3 sequence reads: CASSFSRGGYGYTF. CDR3 in DNA: TGTGCCAGCAGTTTTTCCAGGGGAGGGTATGGCTACACCTTC.

This clone is a singleton in its sample. V usage is TRBV9 and J usage is TRBJ1-1, with 9 bases matching TRBD1. The CDR3 loop spans 15 amino acids. Germline V gene data show CDR1 as SGDLS and CDR2 as YYNGEE. Trimming at V came to 4 bases and at J to 11 bases, leaving 15 bases not matched to a gene. This CDR3 is CASSLDPGTGRYAFF. In DNA, the CDR3 is TGTGCCAGCAGCCTGGACCCCGGGACAGGGCGGTATGCTTTCTTT.

This chain links TRBV18 with TRBJ2-7; D is possibly TRBD2 (5 bases). The CDR3 covers 15 residues. Trimming cost V 0 bases and J 4 bases, with 13 bases left between them. Germline V gene sequence: CDR1 KGHSH, CDR2 LQKENI. CDR3 bases: TGTGCCAGCTCACCACCGGCTAGGAGGAATTACGAGCAGTACTTC. Its protein is CASSPPARRNYEQYF.

A single count supports this clone. This chain joins TRBV11-2 and TRBJ1-6; no firm D call. The V end lost 4 bases, the J end lost 8 bases, and 9 bases lay between the germline ends. CDR1 is SGHAT and CDR2 is FQNNGV in the germline V gene. The CDR3 is made up of 13 amino acids. As DNA, the CDR3 is TGTGCCAGCAGCTATAGTCGGGATTCACCCCTCCACTTT. Translation gives CASSYSRDSPLHF.

This rearrangement joins TRBV28 to TRBJ1-1; D is unclear. The CDR3 covers 13 residues. V was trimmed by 8 bases and J by 6 bases, leaving 16 bases between them. Germline V CDR1 and CDR2: MDHEN, SYDVKM. The CDR3 sequence is CASLTGEVAEAFF. The DNA of the CDR3 is TGTGCCAGCTTGACTGGGGAAGTGGCTGAAGCTTTCTTT.

This chain joins TRBV18 and TRBJ1-2, with 7 bases aligning to TRBD1. CDR1 and CDR2 from the germline V gene are KGHSH and LQKENI. This CDR3 has 16 residues. Losses at the gene ends were 6 bases for V and 0 bases for J; bases not matched to a gene: 10. CDR3 in DNA: TGTGCCAGCTCGCCCGGATGGGACAGAGCTAACTATGGCTACACCTTC. It encodes CASSPGWDRANYGYTF.

This clone came up once. The chain employs TRBV24-1 and TRBJ2-5; 8 bases line up with TRBD1. CDR1 is KGHDR and CDR2 is SFDVKD in the germline V gene. V was pared by 3 bases and J by 5 bases, with 7 bases of the junction left unmatched. The CDR3 runs 15 residues. The CDR3 bases are TGTGCCACCAGTGATGCCGGGACAGGCGGGGAGACCCAGTACTTC. Its protein is CATSDAGTGGETQYF.

The table lists this clone with a count of one. The same CDR3 can be traced to other DNA sequences in this sample. V is TRBV7-9 and J is TRBJ1-1; D is perhaps TRBD1 (5 bases). Trimming pared 4 bases from V and 4 bases from J, leaving 10 bases between. Germline CDR1 reads SEHNR; CDR2 reads FQNEAQ (reference sequence). There are 13 residues in the CDR3. CDR3 coding DNA: TGTGCCAGCAGCTACGGGCAGGGCACTGAAGCTTTCTTT. Translated: CASSYGQGTEAFF. The full variable domain, in which reference TRBV7-9 and TRBJ1-1 provide the parts outside the CDR3, is DTGVSQNPRHKITKRGQNVTFRCDPISEHNRLYWYRQTLGQGPEFLTYFQNEAQLEKSRLLSDRFSAERPKGSFSTLEIQRTEQGDSAMYLCASSYGQGTEAFFGQGTRLTVV.

V and J are TRBV24-1 and TRBJ2-2; D might be TRBD2 (6 bases). The V and J ends lost 9 bases and 0 bases respectively, with 7 bases between them. CDR3 length: 13 amino acids. CDR1 is KGHDR, CDR2 SFDVKD, per germline. CDR3 DNA: TGTGCCACCGGGACTGCGAACACCGGGGAGCTGTTTTTT. Translation: CATGTANTGELFF.

The chain recombines TRBV19 with TRBJ1-1, with D maybe TRBD1 (6 bases). V lost 5 bases and J 0 bases, leaving 10 bases between the germline ends. In germline, CDR1 is LNHDA, CDR2 SQIVND (reference sequence). This CDR3 is 14 amino acids long. CDR3 in amino acids: CASSLGTLNTEAFF. The CDR3 nucleotides are TGTGCCAGTAGTTTGGGGACACTGAACACTGAAGCTTTCTTT.

The chain joins TRBV28 to TRBJ2-6; unclear D gene. Trimming shortened V by 7 bases and J by 4 bases, and 11 bases separated the two germline ends. CDR1 MDHEN and CDR2 SYDVKM come from the germline V gene. The length of the CDR3 is 14 residues. The CDR3, as DNA: TGTGCCAGCACCATGGAAAGGGGGGCCAACGTCCTGACTTTC. It yields the protein CASTMERGANVLTF.

This chain uses TRBV2 with TRBJ1-5; TRBD1 might be the D (5 bases). The CDR3 is made up of 15 amino acids. V lost 7 bases and J 7 bases, leaving 20 bases between the germline ends. CDR1 is SNHLY and CDR2 is FYNNEI in the germline V gene. The CDR3 nucleotides are TGTGCCAGCACGCCGCGACGGGGGGTGGGACAGCCCCAGCATTTT. Translated, it gives CASTPRRGVGQPQHF.

The chain couples TRBV2 to TRBJ2-7; D gene unclear. V shed 7 bases and J shed 3 bases, with 16 bases lying between them. Germline V gene lookup returns CDR1 SNHLY and CDR2 FYNNEI. The CDR3 consists of 14 residues. The CDR3 reads CASKGSIVNYEQYF. Here the CDR3 DNA reads TGTGCCAGCAAGGGATCCATAGTAAACTACGAGCAGTACTTC.

The V call is TRBV7-9, the J call TRBJ2-7; a possible D gene is TRBD1 (5 bases). Trimming took 1 base from V and 5 from J, leaving 12 bases between them. The CDR3 totals 14 residues. CDR1 and CDR2 from the germline V gene are SEHNR and FQNEAQ (reference sequence). The DNA of the CDR3 is TGTGCCAGCAGCTTAGACTTAGGGGCGGACGAGCAGTACTTC. Protein: CASSLDLGADEQYF. Using reference TRBV7-9 and TRBJ2-7 for the parts outside the CDR3, the full variable domain is DTGVSQNPRHKITKRGQNVTFRCDPISEHNRLYWYRQTLGQGPEFLTYFQNEAQLEKSRLLSDRFSAERPKGSFSTLEIQRTEQGDSAMYLCASSLDLGADEQYFGPGTRLTVT.

This chain uses TRBV30 with TRBJ2-3; D is ambiguous. CDR3 size: 12 residues. From germline, CDR1 is GTSNPN and CDR2 SVGIG (reference sequence). V shed 4 bases and J shed 5 bases, with 10 bases lying between them. The DNA of the CDR3 is TGTGCCTGGAATCCTATCGGAGATACGCAGTATTTT. Its protein product is CAWNPIGDTQYF.

The V call is TRBV5-1, the J call TRBJ2-7; D call uncertain. V lost 4 bases, J lost 4 bases, and 9 bases lay in between. Germline V gives CDR1 SGHRS, CDR2 YFSETQ. The CDR3 has 12 residues. The CDR3 sequence is CASSPSGYEQYF. CDR3 nucleotide sequence: TGCGCCAGCAGCCCGTCGGGTTACGAGCAGTACTTC.